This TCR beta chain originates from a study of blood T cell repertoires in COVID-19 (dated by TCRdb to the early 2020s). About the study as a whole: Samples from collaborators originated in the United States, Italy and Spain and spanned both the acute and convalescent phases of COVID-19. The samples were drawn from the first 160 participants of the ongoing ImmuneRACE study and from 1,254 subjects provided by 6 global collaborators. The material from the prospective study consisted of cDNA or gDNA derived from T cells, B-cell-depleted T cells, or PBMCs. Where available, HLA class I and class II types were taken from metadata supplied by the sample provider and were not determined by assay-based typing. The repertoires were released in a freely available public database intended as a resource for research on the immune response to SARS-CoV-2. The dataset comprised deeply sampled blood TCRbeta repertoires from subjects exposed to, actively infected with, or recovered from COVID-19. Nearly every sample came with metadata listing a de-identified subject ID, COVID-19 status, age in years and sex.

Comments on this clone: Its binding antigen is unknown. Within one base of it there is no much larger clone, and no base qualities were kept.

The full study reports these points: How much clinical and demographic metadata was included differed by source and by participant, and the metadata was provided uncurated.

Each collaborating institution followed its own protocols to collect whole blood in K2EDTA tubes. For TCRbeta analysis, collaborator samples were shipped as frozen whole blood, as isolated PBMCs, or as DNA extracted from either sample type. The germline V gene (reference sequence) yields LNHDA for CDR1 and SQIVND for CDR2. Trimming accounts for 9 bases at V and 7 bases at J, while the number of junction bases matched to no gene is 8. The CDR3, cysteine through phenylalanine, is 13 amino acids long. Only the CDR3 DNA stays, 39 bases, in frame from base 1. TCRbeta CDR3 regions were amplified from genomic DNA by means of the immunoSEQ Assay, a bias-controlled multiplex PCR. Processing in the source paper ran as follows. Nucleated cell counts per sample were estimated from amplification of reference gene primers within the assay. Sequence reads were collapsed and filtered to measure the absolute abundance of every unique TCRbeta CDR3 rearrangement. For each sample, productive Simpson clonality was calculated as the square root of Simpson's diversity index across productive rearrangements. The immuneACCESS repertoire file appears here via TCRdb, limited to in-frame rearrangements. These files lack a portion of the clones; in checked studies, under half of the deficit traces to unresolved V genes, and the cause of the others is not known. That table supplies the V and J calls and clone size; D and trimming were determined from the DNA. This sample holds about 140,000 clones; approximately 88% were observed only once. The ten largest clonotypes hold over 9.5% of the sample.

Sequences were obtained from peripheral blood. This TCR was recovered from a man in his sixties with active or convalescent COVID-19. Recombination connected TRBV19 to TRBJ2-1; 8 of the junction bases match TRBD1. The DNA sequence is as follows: TGTGCCAGCCAGGACAGGGAGGCGAATGAGCAGTTCTTC. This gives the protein CASQDREANEQFF.